This T cell receptor beta chain emerged from a study of CD8+ T cells in alopecia areata. Study-wide context: Tofacitinib was taken orally by treated patients, and the dose was 5 to 10 mg twice daily. Overall study findings and caveats: Between patients, shared TCR sequences were less clear than in mice. This was possibly due in part to HLA diversity in the patient population.

Trimming removed 4 bases from V and 1 base from J, with 17 bases in between. CDR1 SQVTM and CDR2 ANQGSEA come from the germline V gene. This CDR3 has 15 residues. Comment on this clone: What it recognizes is unknown.

cDNA reverse transcribed from extracted RNA served as the sequencing template. The data were produced by immunoSEQ multiplex PCR, yet TCRdb's version contains in-frame clones alone and is incomplete. The sample holds about 200,000 clones, around three fifths seen once. Peripheral blood and lesional scalp punch biopsies were taken from alopecia areata patients. V and J are TRBV29-1 and TRBJ2-7; D is perhaps TRBD1 (6 bases). The clonotype originates from a human donor with alopecia areata. The specimen comprised CD4+ T cells sorted from blood, sampled at week 0. The DNA of the CDR3 is TGCAGCGTTGTTCCCCAGGGGAAAGGGTCCTACGAGCAGTACTTC. This sequence encodes CSVVPQGKGSYEQYF.